The rows below give T cell receptor beta chains drawn from one sample of a study of T cell clones after liver transplantation. Sequenced by immunoSEQ multiplex PCR; TCRdb stores in-frame clones only, minus some. This table holds 50,000 to 70,000 clones, approximately 63% found once. The material sequenced was CD4+ T cells from blood, taken at the roughly 16-month timepoint. The receptors come from a human patient who received a liver transplant. Some T cells may trace back to the graft donor. CDR3s include the opening cysteine and the closing phenylalanine or tryptophan. A D gene is named only where the DNA matches it firmly. Expanded clones are given a class, and other clones once, few, many or no size at all.

clone_size	d_call	cdr3_length	v_call	j_call	cdr3_aa	cdr3_nt
-	-	15	TRBV5-1	TRBJ1-5	CASSLAGDNNQPQHF	TGCGCCAGCAGCTTGGCCGGGGACAACAATCAGCCCCAGCATTTT
-	TRBD1	12	TRBV29-1	TRBJ2-2	CSATGSGGELFF	TGCAGCGCGACAGGGAGCGGCGGGGAGCTGTTTTTT
few	TRBD1	14	TRBV7-8	TRBJ1-2	CASSDREGDYGYTF	TGTGCCAGCAGCGACAGGGAAGGGGACTATGGCTACACCTTC
once	TRBD2	15	TRBV7-6	TRBJ2-5	CASSFIAGGRETQYF	TGTGCCAGCAGCTTTATAGCGGGGGGGCGGGAGACCCAGTACTTC
-	TRBD1	14	TRBV6-6	TRBJ1-1	CASRGQGVNTEAFF	TGTGCCAGCAGGGGACAGGGGGTGAACACTGAAGCTTTCTTT
-	-	13	TRBV2	TRBJ2-6	CASSEAGANVLTF	TGTGCCAGCAGTGAAGCTGGGGCCAACGTCCTGACTTTC
few	-	14	TRBV7-2	TRBJ2-5	CASSLGNVQETQYF	TGTGCCAGCAGCTTAGGGAACGTCCAAGAGACCCAGTACTTC
-	-	14	TRBV18	TRBJ1-2	CASSPNSGDYGYTF	TGTGCCAGCTCACCTAACAGCGGCGACTATGGCTACACCTTC
once	-	15	TRBV7-2	TRBJ2-1	CASSSFSGTGNEQFF	TGTGCCAGCAGCTCGTTCTCCGGGACTGGCAATGAGCAGTTCTTC
-	-	16	TRBV6-5	TRBJ1-2	CASSYSAARSNYGYTF	TGTGCCAGCAGTTACTCGGCGGCAAGATCTAACTATGGCTACACCTTC
-	-	14	TRBV6-1	TRBJ1-3	CASSGSGSGNTIYF	TGTGCCAGCAGTGGCTCAGGATCTGGAAACACCATATATTTT
-	-	16	TRBV18	TRBJ2-3	CASSPYSGGSTDTQYF	TGTGCCAGCTCACCGTATAGCGGTGGGAGCACAGATACGCAGTATTTT
many	TRBD1	16	TRBV5-1	TRBJ1-1	CASSRTGGPTNTEAFF	TGCGCCAGCAGTAGGACAGGGGGGCCCACGAACACTGAAGCTTTCTTT
few	-	13	TRBV7-2	TRBJ1-1	CASSLDGEGLAFF	TGTGCCAGCAGCTTAGATGGGGAGGGGTTAGCTTTCTTT
few	-	14	TRBV5-1	TRBJ2-5	CASSIRVQKETQYF	TGCGCCAGCAGCATCAGGGTACAAAAAGAGACCCAGTACTTC
many	-	13	TRBV7-9	TRBJ1-2	CASSLAQDYGYTF	TGTGCCAGCAGCTTAGCGCAGGACTATGGCTACACCTTC
-	TRBD1	18	TRBV5-1	TRBJ1-1	CASSLAQKQGAVNTEAFF	TGCGCCAGCAGCTTGGCTCAAAAACAGGGGGCCGTTAACACTGAAGCTTTCTTT
-	-	15	TRBV7-2	TRBJ1-5	CASSLALMGGQPQHF	TGTGCCAGCAGCTTAGCCCTAATGGGGGGTCAGCCCCAGCATTTT
many	-	15	TRBV4-1	TRBJ1-3	CASSQDFGVGNTIYF	TGCGCCAGCAGCCAAGATTTCGGGGTTGGAAACACCATATATTTT
-	-	14	TRBV2	TRBJ1-5	CASSGNLVSQPQHF	TGTGCCAGCAGCGGTAATTTAGTAAGCCAGCCCCAGCATTTT
-	-	15	TRBV5-1	TRBJ1-1	CASSLITGTGTEAFF	TGCGCCAGCAGCTTGATCACAGGGACTGGAACTGAAGCTTTCTTT
-	TRBD1	16	TRBV15	TRBJ1-1	CATSRPTTGMNTEAFF	TGTGCCACCAGCAGACCAACGACAGGGATGAACACTGAAGCTTTCTTT
few	-	16	TRBV12-5	TRBJ2-2	CASGLVQTRDTGELFF	TGTGCTAGTGGTTTGGTTCAGACGAGGGACACCGGGGAGCTGTTTTTT
-	-	17	TRBV11-2	TRBJ2-3	CASSLDGYRKWTDTQYF	TGTGCCAGCAGCTTAGATGGGTACAGAAAATGGACAGATACGCAGTATTTT
-	-	13	TRBV5-1	TRBJ2-5	CASSDAVAETQYF	TGCGCCAGCAGCGACGCTGTGGCGGAGACCCAGTACTTC
-	-	13	TRBV6-1	TRBJ2-7	CASTRDNSYEQYF	TGTGCCAGCACCCGGGACAACTCCTACGAGCAGTACTTC
few	TRBD1	13	TRBV29-1	TRBJ2-3	CSDAGTGLDTQYF	TGCAGCGACGCCGGGACAGGGTTAGATACGCAGTATTTT
-	-	19	TRBV11-2	TRBJ2-5	CASSHGEQGLTLRGETQYF	TGTGCCAGCAGCCACGGTGAGCAGGGCCTCACCCTGCGCGGAGAGACCCAGTACTTC
-	-	15	TRBV14	TRBJ2-3	CASSHLQRATDTQYF	TGTGCCAGCAGCCACCTCCAGCGGGCCACAGATACGCAGTATTTT
-	TRBD1	15	TRBV30	TRBJ1-4	CAWSRDRDSREKLFF	TGTGCCTGGAGCCGCGACCGGGACAGCAGGGAAAAACTGTTTTTT
-	TRBD1	14	TRBV5-5	TRBJ1-1	CASSRGQGMTEAFF	TGTGCCAGCAGCCGGGGACAGGGGATGACTGAAGCTTTCTTT
-	-	13	TRBV18	TRBJ2-1	CASSPGLRNEQFF	TGTGCCAGCTCTCCCGGACTGCGCAATGAGCAGTTCTTC
-	-	13	TRBV6-1	TRBJ2-7	CATYRVESYEQYF	TGTGCCACCTACCGGGTCGAGTCCTACGAGCAGTACTTC
-	-	13	TRBV6-1	TRBJ2-5	CASNVGPAETQYF	TGTGCCAGCAATGTGGGACCCGCGGAGACCCAGTACTTC